The 9 T cell receptor beta chains below were found in one sample sequenced in a study of blood T cells in healthy people across ages. Together with a sample-barcoded 5' primer, a J-beta primer mix was included in a second PCR lasting about 6 to 11 cycles. TCRdb redid the calling of the 5' RACE reads with MiXCR, one entry per CDR3 protein. The sample lists 800,000 to 950,000 distinct CDR3 sequences; 25% to 30% were seen once. This same sample was also taken into another study, of T cells of mothers and their children.

The specimen was blood. These receptors all stem from a woman aged 40 to 50 in good health.

Many counts were recorded for this clonotype. The rearrangement uses TRBV29-1 and TRBJ2-3; D tentatively fits TRBD1 or TRBD2 (5 bases each). The germline V and J ends were trimmed by 4 bases and 0 bases, with 14 bases remaining between them. The germline CDR1 and CDR2 sequences are SQVTM and ANQGSEA. The CDR3 totals 15 residues. The CDR3 sequence: CSVGGSRDSTDTQYF. As DNA, the CDR3 is TGCAGCGTTGGCGGCTCTAGGGACAGCACAGATACGCAGTATTTT.

CDR3 sequence: CSAVTGGATDTQYF. The CDR3 DNA reads TGCAGTGCTGTGACAGGGGGCGCAACAGATACGCAGTATTTT. This chain joins TRBV20-1 and TRBJ2-3; 10 nucleotides align to TRBD1. With V trimmed by 5 bases and J by 3 bases, 5 bases remained unmatched. The CDR3 length is 14 residues. The V gene's germline CDR1 is DFQATT and CDR2 SNEGSKA (reference sequence).

As to this clonotype: A much more abundant neighbour one base away suggests this may be a read error. The chain combines TRBV28 with TRBJ2-3; 8 nucleotides match TRBD2. The germline CDR1 and CDR2 sequences are MDHEN and SYDVKM. The CDR3 loop spans 16 amino acids. CDR3 protein: CASSSGGQGGRDAQYF. The DNA for the CDR3 is TGTGCCAGCAGTTCGGGGGGGCAAGGGGGTCGAGATGCGCAGTATTTT.

This clonotype appeared many times. This chain connects TRBV20-1 to TRBJ2-5; TRBD2 matches 8 bases. J lost 1 base, V lost 7 bases, and 11 bases had no gene match. The CDR3 is 15 residues long. Germline V gene lookup returns CDR1 DFQATT and CDR2 SNEGSKA (reference sequence). CDR3 DNA sequence: TGCAGTGTATCCACGACCACTAGCGGCCAAGAGACCCAGTACTTC. Amino acid sequence: CSVSTTTSGQETQYF.

At least ten counts were recorded for this clonotype. The chain couples TRBV4-1 to TRBJ1-1, with unresolved D. The CDR3 is 15 amino acids. The germline V gene encodes CDR1 MGHRA and CDR2 YSYEKL. Between the trimmed V and J ends, which lost 1 base and 1 base, there was a span of 10 bases. CDR3 residues: CASSQALAPNTEAFF. Written as DNA, the CDR3 is TGCGCCAGCAGCCAAGCTCTGGCCCCGAACACTGAAGCTTTCTTT.

This clonotype occurred once. An end of the junction does not agree with germline; a read error may underlie this. In nucleotides, the CDR3 is TGTGCCAGCAGCTTGCCTCCCGGAACTGAGGCTTTCTTT. This encodes CASSLPPGTEAFF. The chain carries TRBV5-6 and TRBJ1-1; D is undetermined. This CDR3 is 13 amino acids long. CDR1 SGHDT and CDR2 YYEEEE come from the germline V gene. Variable domain in full (rest from reference TRBV5-6 and TRBJ1-1): DAGVTQSPTHLIKTRGQQVTLRCSPKSGHDTVSWYQQALGQGPQFIFQYYEEEERQRGNFPDRFSGHQFPNYSSELNVNALLLGDSALYLCASSLPPGTEAFFGQGTRLTVV.

This clonotype was observed a single time. The rearrangement uses TRBV5-1 and TRBJ1-3; no clear D. Trimming removed 0 bases at V and 9 bases at J, with 7 bases between. The CDR3 loop spans 12 amino acids. Germline V lookup: CDR1 SGHRS, CDR2 YFSETQ. CDR3 coding DNA: TGCGCCAGCAGCTTGGATTTAGCCACCATATATTTT. Protein sequence: CASSLDLATIYF.

The J gene is TRBJ2-1, the V gene TRBV4-1; D is unclear. The CDR3 length is 14 residues. The germline V gene has CDR1 MGHRA and CDR2 YSYEKL. Trimming removed 0 bases at V and 10 bases at J, with 13 bases between. CDR3 bases: TGCGCCAGCAGCCAAGACCAGCTAGGGTGGGAGCAGTTCTTC. Residues: CASSQDQLGWEQFF.

The sample holds a few counts of this clonotype. The rearrangement links TRBV5-4 to TRBJ2-4; tentatively, D is TRBD1 (5 bases). Trimming shortened V by 0 bases and J by 0 bases, and 13 bases separated the two germline ends. Germline-derived CDR1 and CDR2 are SGHNT and YYREEE (reference sequence). The CDR3 spans 17 residues. The CDR3 bases are TGTGCCAGCAGCTTGGGGTTAACGGACATAGCCAAAAACATTCAGTACTTC. This encodes CASSLGLTDIAKNIQYF.